This T cell receptor beta chain was recorded in a study of OX40 agonist ivuxolimab in advanced cancers. Study in general: Previous treatment with anti-PD-1, anti-PD-L1 or anti-CTLA-4 therapy was allowed; approximately 40% had received some. Study-level results: The average count of expanded clones was higher among CD8+ T cells than among CD4+. Partial responders dosed at 0.1-3.0 mg/kg displayed clonal expansion ranking among the lowest.

There are 19 residues in the CDR3. Per germline, CDR1 WNHNN and CDR2 SYGVQD (reference sequence). Trimming stripped 7 bases from V and 3 bases from J, with 30 bases between. Profiled with immunoSEQ multiplex PCR; TCRdb holds only in-frame clones, not every one. The sample contains roughly 10,000 clones, about nine tenths of which appear only once. Blood got drawn at baseline, again on cycle 4 day 1, and then on cycle 7 day 1. Worth noting for this clone: What it binds is unknown.

This sequence was found in an adult with an advanced solid tumor such as melanoma, head and neck, liver or kidney cancer. The sample in question was CD4+ or CD8+ T cells sorted from blood, obtained in a trial of the OX40 agonist ivuxolimab. The V gene is TRBV10-1, the J gene TRBJ1-2, with a weak D call TRBD1 (5 bases). In DNA, the CDR3 is TGCGCCAGCAAGGGTCCTCAGACAGATAACTTAGTTGGAGACTATGGCTACACCTTC. It is translated as CASKGPQTDNLVGDYGYTF.